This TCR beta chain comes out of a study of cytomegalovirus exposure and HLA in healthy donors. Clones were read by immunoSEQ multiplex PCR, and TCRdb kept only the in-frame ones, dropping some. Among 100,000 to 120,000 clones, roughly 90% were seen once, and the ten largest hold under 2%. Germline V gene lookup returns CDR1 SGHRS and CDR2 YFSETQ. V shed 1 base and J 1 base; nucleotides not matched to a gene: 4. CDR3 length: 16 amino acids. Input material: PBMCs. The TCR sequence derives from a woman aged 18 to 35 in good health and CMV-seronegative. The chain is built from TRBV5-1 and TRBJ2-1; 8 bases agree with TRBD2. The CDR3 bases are TGCGCCAGCAGCTTGAGTGCGGGGGGATCCTACAATGAGCAGTTCTTC. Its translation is CASSLSAGGSYNEQFF.